The 27 T cell receptor beta chains below were found in one sample sequenced in a study of blood T cell repertoires in COVID-19. Generated by immunoSEQ multiplex PCR, the TCRdb table keeps only in-frame clones and is missing some. The sample lists roughly 290,000 clones, roughly 87% seen once, with roughly 6.2% in the top ten. The specimen sequenced was PBMCs or T cells enriched from blood (not recorded which). These receptors all stem from a woman aged 35 to 49 who had recovered from COVID-19.

The chain has TRBV7-3 and TRBJ2-1; a weak D match, TRBD2 (5 bases). With 5 bases removed from V and 1 base from J, the gap between germline ends came to 12 bases. Germline values: CDR1 SGHTA, CDR2 FQGTGA. This CDR3 region has 15 residues. CDR3 protein: CASSPTLVSYNEQFF. For the CDR3, the DNA is TGTGCCAGCAGCCCTACACTAGTGTCCTACAATGAGCAGTTCTTC.

The chain carries TRBV6-5 and TRBJ1-3; maybe TRBD1 (5 bases). CDR3 length: 16 residues. Germline-derived CDR1 and CDR2 are MNHEY and SVGAGI. The ends were cut back, 2 bases at V and 2 bases at J, with 13 bases in the middle. The CDR3 DNA follows: TGTGCCAGCAGTTACAACAGGAAGGCGGCTGGAAACACCATATATTTT. Translation gives CASSYNRKAAGNTIYF.

This clone showed up just once. This rearrangement joins TRBV24-1 to TRBJ2-1; D is possibly TRBD2 (7 bases). V was cut by 4 bases and J by 7 bases, with 19 bases left in between. Germline CDR1 is KGHDR and CDR2 is SFDVKD. The CDR3 totals 16 residues. The CDR3, as DNA: TGTGCCACCAGTGACCCCCAGGGTAGGGGGGGTAATGAGCAGTTCTTC. This sequence encodes CATSDPQGRGGNEQFF.

The rearrangement joins TRBV7-3 to TRBJ2-2; D call uncertain. The CDR3 covers 14 residues. Trimming pared 6 bases from V and 5 bases from J, leaving 13 bases between. Germline V lookup: CDR1 SGHTA, CDR2 FQGTGA. The CDR3 reads CASSSETGTGELFF. CDR3 sequence (DNA): TGTGCCAGCAGTTCCGAGACTGGAACCGGGGAGCTGTTTTTT.

In the case of this clone: A junction boundary mismatches the germline segment, possibly from a read error. V is TRBV7-2 and J is TRBJ1-2, with D perhaps matching TRBD1 (5 bases). CDR3 size: 14 residues. CDR1 is SGHTA, CDR2 FQGNSA, per germline. For the CDR3, the DNA is TGTGCCAGCAGCCTAGCGGGGCTTACGGAGGGCTACACCTTC. Residues: CASSLAGLTEGYTF.

V and J are TRBV5-1 and TRBJ2-3, with a weak D call TRBD1 (6 bases). V was clipped by 2 bases and J by 1 base, with 11 bases between them. The CDR3 is 15 amino acids. CDR1 SGHRS and CDR2 YFSETQ come from the germline V gene. Written as DNA, the CDR3 is TGCGCCAGCAGCTTTACAGGGATGGGCACAGATACGCAGTATTTT. It specifies CASSFTGMGTDTQYF.

The CDR3 DNA reads TGTGCCAGCAGCCTACAGGGGGGCAATCAGCCCCAGCATTTT. The encoded protein is CASSLQGGNQPQHF. The J gene is TRBJ1-5, the V gene TRBV7-2; 8 nucleotides line up with TRBD1. Losses at the gene ends were 5 bases for V and 2 bases for J; bases not matched to a gene: 2. Germline V gene lookup returns CDR1 SGHTA and CDR2 FQGNSA. CDR3 length: 14 amino acids.

This sequence joins TRBV27 and TRBJ1-2; D gene unclear. V was cut by 3 bases and J by 2 bases, with 7 bases left in between. This CDR3 region has 13 residues. CDR1 MNHEY and CDR2 SMNVEV come from the germline V gene (reference sequence). CDR3 sequence: CASSFGGNYGYTF. The CDR3 bases are TGTGCCAGCAGTTTCGGCGGGAACTATGGCTACACCTTC.

V gene TRBV14 combines with J gene TRBJ1-1; unclear D gene. V was clipped by 2 bases and J by 5 bases, with 9 bases between them. This CDR3 comprises 13 residues. Germline V gene sequence: CDR1 SGHDN, CDR2 FVKESK. The DNA for the CDR3 is TGTGCCAGCAGCCAACTGTCGAGTACTGAAGCTTTCTTT. Translated, it gives CASSQLSSTEAFF.

The chain is built from TRBV4-3 and TRBJ1-1, with 9 nucleotides matching TRBD1. V dropped 6 bases and J dropped 0; count of bases not matched to a gene: 5. Germline V gene sequence: CDR1 LGHNA, CDR2 YSLEER. The CDR3 sequence is 15 residues long. For the CDR3, the DNA is TGCGCCAGCAGTCCGACAGGGGGAGTGAACACTGAAGCTTTCTTT. Protein product: CASSPTGGVNTEAFF.

This chain joins TRBV28 and TRBJ2-1; possible D gene TRBD2, 6 bases. Between the trimmed V and J ends, which lost 3 bases and 6 bases, there was a span of 12 bases. Germline CDR1 reads MDHEN; CDR2 reads SYDVKM. The CDR3 has 14 amino acids. CDR3 sequence: CASSLRQGLNEQFF. CDR3 DNA sequence: TGTGCCAGCAGTTTGCGGCAGGGACTCAATGAGCAGTTCTTC.

This chain connects TRBV6-6 to TRBJ1-5; D gene unclear. The CDR3 runs 14 residues. V lost 0 bases to trimming and J lost 4 bases, with 7 bases between them. Germline V gene lookup returns CDR1 MNHNY and CDR2 SVGAGI (reference sequence). CDR3 amino acids: CASSYSRGNQPQHF. For the CDR3, the DNA is TGTGCCAGCAGTTACTCGCGGGGTAATCAGCCCCAGCATTTT.

The chain links TRBV6-5 to TRBJ2-1; 10 bases line up with TRBD2. Germline V gives CDR1 MNHEY, CDR2 SVGAGI. The V gene end was trimmed by 11 bases and the J gene end by 6 bases; junction bases not matched to a gene: 10. The CDR3 is 14 residues long. CDR3 sequence (DNA): TGTGCCCCCAAGGGCCTAGCGGGAGCCAATGAGCAGTTCTTC. Protein product: CAPKGLAGANEQFF.

The chain links TRBV5-4 to TRBJ1-2, with TRBD1 matching over 10 bases. This CDR3 is built from 13 residues. J gave up 7 bases and V 5 bases, and 5 bases lay outside the gene matches. Germline-derived CDR1 and CDR2 are SGHNT and YYREEE (reference sequence). CDR3 loop: CASSRDRGSGYTF. In nucleotides, the CDR3 is TGTGCCAGCAGTAGGGACAGGGGCTCTGGCTACACCTTC.

The chain combines TRBV5-8 with TRBJ2-2, with 9 bases fitting TRBD2. Germline V gene data show CDR1 as SGHTS and CDR2 as YDEGEE. The CDR3 runs to 15 residues. Trimming cost V 7 bases and J 7 bases; bases outside gene matches: 11. CDR3 region: CASPRVAGVIGELFF. The CDR3 DNA reads TGTGCCAGCCCGCGGGTAGCGGGAGTTATCGGGGAGCTGTTTTTT.

The gene calls are TRBV7-2 and TRBJ1-1; a possible D gene is TRBD1 (6 bases). In germline, CDR1 is SGHTA, CDR2 FQGNSA. The V end lost 1 base, the J end lost 5 bases, and 11 bases lay between the germline ends. The CDR3 is 14 residues long. CDR3 coding DNA: TGTGCCAGCAGCTTAGGAGGGAGGGGGACTGAAGCTTTCTTT. Translation: CASSLGGRGTEAFF.

The chain recombines TRBV9 with TRBJ2-1, with D perhaps TRBD2 (5 bases). The CDR3 is 13 residues long. The V gene lost 4 bases and the J gene lost 10 bases, with 15 bases spanning the gap. CDR1 and CDR2 (germline): SGDLS, YYNGEE. The CDR3 is CASSTPEVREQFF. The CDR3 region has the DNA TGTGCCAGCAGCACCCCGGAGGTTCGCGAGCAGTTCTTC.

The chain uses TRBV12-3 or TRBV12-4 and TRBJ1-6; no clear D. This CDR3 is built from 13 residues. V shed 5 bases and J shed 8 bases, with 10 bases lying between them. The CDR3 sequence: CASSPTSYSPLHF. CDR3 DNA: TGTGCCAGCAGTCCAACATCCTATTCACCCCTCCACTTT.

This clone occurred once. The chain has TRBV18 and TRBJ2-3, with TRBD1 matching over 7 bases. The V gene's germline CDR1 is KGHSH and CDR2 LQKENI. V shed 3 bases and J 2 bases; nucleotides not matched to a gene: 8. The CDR3 has 16 residues. Here the CDR3 DNA reads TGTGCCAGCTCACCTCGACAGGGAGTTTACACAGATACGCAGTATTTT. The encoded protein is CASSPRQGVYTDTQYF. The whole variable domain, remainder taken from reference TRBV18 and TRBJ2-3, is NAGVMQNPRHLVRRRGQEARLRCSPMKGHSHVYWYRQLPEEGLKFMVYLQKENIIDESGMPKERFSAEFPKEGPSILRIQQVVRGDSAAYFCASSPRQGVYTDTQYFGPGTRLTVL.

The chain combines TRBV19 with TRBJ2-1; tentatively, D is TRBD1 (5 bases). V was clipped by 3 bases and J by 6 bases, with 12 bases between them. CDR3 size: 14 residues. Germline loops: CDR1 LNHDA, CDR2 SQIVND (reference sequence). Here the CDR3 DNA reads TGTGCCAGTAGTATCCCCGACAGATTCAATGAGCAGTTCTTC. It encodes CASSIPDRFNEQFF.

The chain uses TRBV2 and TRBJ1-4; D not certain. CDR3 length: 15 residues. Trimming shortened V by 10 bases and J by 14 bases, and 29 bases separated the two germline ends. Germline CDR1 reads SNHLY; CDR2 reads FYNNEI. The CDR3 sequence: CATAGEAAGRGTLFF. The CDR3 DNA is TGTGCCACCGCGGGAGAGGCGGCGGGTCGGGGAACGCTGTTTTTT.

The chain has TRBV10-1 and TRBJ1-2; D remains ambiguous. The germline CDR1 and CDR2 sequences are WNHNN and SYGVQD (reference sequence). V lost 6 bases, J lost 7 bases, and 18 bases lay in between. The CDR3 consists of 14 residues. CDR3: CASRTSAGLAGYTF. The CDR3 coding sequence is TGCGCCAGCAGGACCTCCGCAGGTTTGGCTGGCTACACCTTC.

This clone was picked up a small number of times. The genes are TRBV11-1 and TRBJ2-1; TRBD2 aligns across 10 bases. The CDR3 has 14 amino acids. After removal of 6 bases from V and 4 bases from J, the junction contained 3 bases not matched to a gene. CDR1 is SGHAT and CDR2 is FQDESV in the germline V gene (reference sequence). CDR3 region: CASRLAGVYNEQFF. Here the CDR3 DNA reads TGTGCCAGCAGGCTAGCGGGAGTATACAATGAGCAGTTCTTC.

The chain links TRBV6-5 to TRBJ1-6, with D maybe TRBD1 (5 bases). V lost 5 bases, J lost 7 bases, and 15 bases lay in between. CDR3 length equals 15 residues. CDR1 MNHEY and CDR2 SVGAGI come from the germline V gene. As DNA, the CDR3 is TGTGCCAGCAGTCCCCCTCGGGCAGGGAATTCACCCCTCCACTTT. Translation gives CASSPPRAGNSPLHF.

The chain recombines TRBV28 with TRBJ2-3; TRBD2 aligns across 11 bases. Germline V gene sequence: CDR1 MDHEN, CDR2 SYDVKM. The CDR3 contains 18 residues. The V segment lost 3 bases and the J segment 4 bases; nucleotides outside the gene matches: 12. This CDR3 is CASSFSGRATGGPDTQYF. The CDR3 region has the DNA TGTGCCAGCAGTTTTAGCGGGAGGGCCACGGGGGGTCCAGATACGCAGTATTTT.

V is TRBV7-2 and J is TRBJ2-7, with 9 bases identical to TRBD2. The germline V gene encodes CDR1 SGHTA and CDR2 FQGNSA. The CDR3 consists of 16 residues. V lost 0 bases, J lost 3 bases, and 6 bases stayed unmatched. As DNA, the CDR3 is TGTGCCAGCAGCTTAGCCGCTGGGACTAGCCGCTACGAGCAGTACTTC. Translating gives CASSLAAGTSRYEQYF.

The chain is built from TRBV4-3 and TRBJ2-5, with 15 positions matching TRBD2. Per the germline V gene, CDR1 is LGHNA and CDR2 is YSLEER. This CDR3 has 17 amino acids. V dropped 1 base and J dropped 9; count of bases not matched to a gene: 9. The CDR3 DNA is TGCGCCAGCAGCCAAGTTTTTCCGGGACTAGCGGGAGGATCCCAGTACTTC. Encoded protein: CASSQVFPGLAGGSQYF.